The clone carrying this TCR beta chain was picked up many times. Diagnoses used clinical symptoms, serum thyroxine and TRAb, thyroid ultrasound and orbital computed tomography. This entry is derived from a study of T cells in Graves' hyperthyroidism and ophthalmopathy. Authors of the study amplified TCR beta CDR3 regions from RNA transcripts. The TCR CDR3 was amplified in a first-round RT-PCR using the HTBI primer set. TCRdb reprocessed the multiplex PCR reads with MiXCR, giving one entry per CDR3 protein. The sample lists fewer than 500,000 distinct CDR3 sequences, approximately 15% seen once, with 15% to 20% in the top ten. The sequence was collected from a woman aged 30 to 39 with Graves' ophthalmopathy. The specimen was blood.

CDR3 sequence: CASSTENSPLHF. CDR3 nucleotide sequence: TGTGCCAGCAGCACGGAGAATTCACCCCTCCACTTT. The chain uses TRBV11-2 and TRBJ1-6; no firm D call. With 5 bases removed from V and 7 bases from J, the gap between germline ends came to 6 bases. Germline CDR1 is SGHAT and CDR2 is FQNNGV. The CDR3 length is 12 residues.